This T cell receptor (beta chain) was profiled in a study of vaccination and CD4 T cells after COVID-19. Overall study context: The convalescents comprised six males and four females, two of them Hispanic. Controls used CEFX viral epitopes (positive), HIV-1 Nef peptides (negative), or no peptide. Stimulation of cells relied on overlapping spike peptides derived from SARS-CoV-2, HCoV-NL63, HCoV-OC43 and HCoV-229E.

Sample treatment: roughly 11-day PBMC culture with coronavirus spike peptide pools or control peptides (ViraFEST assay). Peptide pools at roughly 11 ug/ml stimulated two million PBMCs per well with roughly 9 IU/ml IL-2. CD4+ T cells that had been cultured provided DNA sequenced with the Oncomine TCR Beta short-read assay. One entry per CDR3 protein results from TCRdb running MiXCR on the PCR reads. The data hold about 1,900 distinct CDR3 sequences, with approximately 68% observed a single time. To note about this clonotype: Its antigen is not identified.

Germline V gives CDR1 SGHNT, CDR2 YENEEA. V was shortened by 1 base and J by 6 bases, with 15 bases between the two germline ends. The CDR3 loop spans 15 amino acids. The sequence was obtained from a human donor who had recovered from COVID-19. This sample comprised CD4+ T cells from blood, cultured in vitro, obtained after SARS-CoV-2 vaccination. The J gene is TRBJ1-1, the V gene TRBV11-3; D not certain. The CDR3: CASSLAYRGFAEAFF. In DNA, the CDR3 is TGTGCCAGCAGCTTAGCCTATCGGGGATTCGCTGAAGCTTTCTTT.